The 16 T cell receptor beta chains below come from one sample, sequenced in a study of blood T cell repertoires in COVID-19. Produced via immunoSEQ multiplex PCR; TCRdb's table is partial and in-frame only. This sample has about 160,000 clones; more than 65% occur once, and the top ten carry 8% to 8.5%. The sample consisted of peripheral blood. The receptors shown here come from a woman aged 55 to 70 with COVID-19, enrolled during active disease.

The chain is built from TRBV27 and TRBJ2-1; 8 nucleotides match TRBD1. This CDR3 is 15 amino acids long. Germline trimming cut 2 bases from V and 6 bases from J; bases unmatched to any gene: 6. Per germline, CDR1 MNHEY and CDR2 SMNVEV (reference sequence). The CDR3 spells CASSLKPRGLNEQFF. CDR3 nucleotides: TGTGCCAGCAGTTTAAAACCCAGGGGGCTCAATGAGCAGTTCTTC.

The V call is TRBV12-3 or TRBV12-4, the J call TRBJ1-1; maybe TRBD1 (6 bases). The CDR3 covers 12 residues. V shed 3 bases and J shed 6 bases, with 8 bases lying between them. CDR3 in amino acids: CASSLWTAEAFF. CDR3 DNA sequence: TGTGCCAGCAGTTTGTGGACAGCTGAAGCTTTCTTT.

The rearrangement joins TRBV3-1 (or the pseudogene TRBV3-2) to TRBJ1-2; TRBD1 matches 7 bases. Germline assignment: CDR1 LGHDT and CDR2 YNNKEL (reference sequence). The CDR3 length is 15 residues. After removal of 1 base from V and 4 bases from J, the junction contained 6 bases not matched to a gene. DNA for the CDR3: TGTGCCAGCAGCCAAGGTTGGGACAGCAGCTATGGCTACACCTTC. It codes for CASSQGWDSSYGYTF.

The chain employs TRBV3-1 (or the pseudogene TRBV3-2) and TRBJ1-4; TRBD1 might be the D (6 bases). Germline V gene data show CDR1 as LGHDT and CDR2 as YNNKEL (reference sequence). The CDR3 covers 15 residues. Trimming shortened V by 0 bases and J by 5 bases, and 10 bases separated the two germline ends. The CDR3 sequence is CASSQEQGQNEKLFF. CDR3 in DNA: TGTGCCAGCAGCCAAGAACAGGGACAAAATGAAAAACTGTTTTTT.

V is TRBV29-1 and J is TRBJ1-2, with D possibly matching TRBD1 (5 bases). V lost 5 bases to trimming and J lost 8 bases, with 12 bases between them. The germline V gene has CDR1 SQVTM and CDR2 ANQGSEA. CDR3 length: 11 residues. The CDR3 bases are TGCAGCGTTCTGTCCAGGGTAGGCTACACCTTC. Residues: CSVLSRVGYTF.

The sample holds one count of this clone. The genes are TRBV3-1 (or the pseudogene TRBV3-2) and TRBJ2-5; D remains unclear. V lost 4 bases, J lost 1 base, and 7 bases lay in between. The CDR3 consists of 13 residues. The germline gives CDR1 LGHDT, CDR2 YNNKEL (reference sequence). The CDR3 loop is CASSLHTQETQYF. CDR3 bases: TGTGCCAGCAGCCTACATACCCAAGAGACCCAGTACTTC.

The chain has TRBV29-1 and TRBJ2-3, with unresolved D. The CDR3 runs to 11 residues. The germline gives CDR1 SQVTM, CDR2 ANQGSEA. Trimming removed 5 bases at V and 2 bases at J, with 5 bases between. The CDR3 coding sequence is TGCAGCGTTCTCCCCACAGATACGCAGTATTTT. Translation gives CSVLPTDTQYF.

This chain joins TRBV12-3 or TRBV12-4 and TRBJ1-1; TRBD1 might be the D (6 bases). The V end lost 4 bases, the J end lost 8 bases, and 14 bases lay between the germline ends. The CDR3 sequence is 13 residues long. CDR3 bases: TGTGCCAGCAGTTATATACAGGGCCAAGAAGCTTTCTTT. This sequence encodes CASSYIQGQEAFF.

The CDR3 DNA reads TGTGCCAGCAGCCTAGGGACTAGCGGGGGTACAGATACGCAGTATTTT. Translating gives CASSLGTSGGTDTQYF. This chain connects TRBV7-3 to TRBJ2-3; 14 bases map to TRBD2. The CDR3 has 16 amino acids. Germline assignment: CDR1 SGHTA and CDR2 FQGTGA. V was clipped by 5 bases and J by 3 bases; unmatched bases: 4.

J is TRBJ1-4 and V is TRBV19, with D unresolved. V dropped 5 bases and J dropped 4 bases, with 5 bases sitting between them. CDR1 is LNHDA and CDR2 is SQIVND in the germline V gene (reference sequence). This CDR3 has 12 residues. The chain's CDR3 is CASSFSNEKLFF. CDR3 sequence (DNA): TGTGCCAGTAGTTTCAGTAATGAAAAACTGTTTTTT.

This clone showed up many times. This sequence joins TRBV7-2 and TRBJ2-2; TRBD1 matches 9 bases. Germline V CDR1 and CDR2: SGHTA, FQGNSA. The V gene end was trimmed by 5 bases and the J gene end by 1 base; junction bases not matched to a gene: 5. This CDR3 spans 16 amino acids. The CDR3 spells CASSLPGQGNTGELFF. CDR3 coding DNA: TGTGCCAGCAGCCTCCCGGGACAGGGGAACACCGGGGAGCTGTTTTTT.

The CDR3 protein is CASSQESWRNTEAFF. The CDR3 nucleotides read TGCGCCAGCAGCCAAGAATCCTGGAGGAACACTGAAGCTTTCTTT. This rearrangement joins TRBV4-1 to TRBJ1-1; no definite D call. V lost 0 bases to trimming and J lost 1 base, with 9 bases between them. Germline lookup yields CDR1 MGHRA and CDR2 YSYEKL. The CDR3 contains 15 residues.

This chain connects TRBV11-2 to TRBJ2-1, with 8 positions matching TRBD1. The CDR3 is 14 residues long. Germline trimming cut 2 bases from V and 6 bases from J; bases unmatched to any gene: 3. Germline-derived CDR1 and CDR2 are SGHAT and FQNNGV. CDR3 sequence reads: CASSLRTGFNEQFF. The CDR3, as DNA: TGTGCCAGCAGCTTAAGGACAGGGTTCAATGAGCAGTTCTTC.

DNA for the CDR3: TGTGCCAGCAGCCCGACGCCTGCAGGGGGCCGGGACGAGCAGTACTTC. Its translation is CASSPTPAGGRDEQYF. The chain employs TRBV7-6 and TRBJ2-7; 8 nucleotides agree with TRBD1. This CDR3 spans 16 amino acids. The germline gives CDR1 SGHVS, CDR2 FNYEAQ. V gave up 5 bases and J gave up 5 bases; unmatched junction bases: 14.

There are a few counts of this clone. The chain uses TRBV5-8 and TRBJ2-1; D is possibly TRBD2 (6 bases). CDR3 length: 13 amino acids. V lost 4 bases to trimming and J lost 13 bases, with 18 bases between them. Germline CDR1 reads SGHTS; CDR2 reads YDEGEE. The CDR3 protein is CASSPDLPGLQFF. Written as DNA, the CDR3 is TGTGCCAGCAGCCCAGATCTCCCGGGACTTCAGTTCTTC.

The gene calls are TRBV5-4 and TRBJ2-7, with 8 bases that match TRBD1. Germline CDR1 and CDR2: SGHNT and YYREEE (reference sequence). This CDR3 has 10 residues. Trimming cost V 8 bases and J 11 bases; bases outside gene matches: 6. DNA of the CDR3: TGTGCCAGTCGGAACAGGGGGAAGTACGTC. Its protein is CASRNRGKYV.